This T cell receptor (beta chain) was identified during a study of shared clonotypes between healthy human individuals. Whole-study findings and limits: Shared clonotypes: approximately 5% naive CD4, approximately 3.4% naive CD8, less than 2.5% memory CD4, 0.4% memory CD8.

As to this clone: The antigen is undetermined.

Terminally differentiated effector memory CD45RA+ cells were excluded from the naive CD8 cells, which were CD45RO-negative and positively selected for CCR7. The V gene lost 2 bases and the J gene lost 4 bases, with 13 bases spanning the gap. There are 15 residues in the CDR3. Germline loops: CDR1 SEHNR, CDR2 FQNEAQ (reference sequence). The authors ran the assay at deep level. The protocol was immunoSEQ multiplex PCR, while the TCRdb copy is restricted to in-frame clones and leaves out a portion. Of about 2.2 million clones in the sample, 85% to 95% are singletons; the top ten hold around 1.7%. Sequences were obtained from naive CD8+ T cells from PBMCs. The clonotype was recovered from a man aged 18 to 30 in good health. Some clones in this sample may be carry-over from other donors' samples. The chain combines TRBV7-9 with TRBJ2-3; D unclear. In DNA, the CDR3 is TGTGCCAGCAGCTTAATCTGGACGGGTGCAGATACGCAGTATTTT. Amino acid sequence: CASSLIWTGADTQYF.